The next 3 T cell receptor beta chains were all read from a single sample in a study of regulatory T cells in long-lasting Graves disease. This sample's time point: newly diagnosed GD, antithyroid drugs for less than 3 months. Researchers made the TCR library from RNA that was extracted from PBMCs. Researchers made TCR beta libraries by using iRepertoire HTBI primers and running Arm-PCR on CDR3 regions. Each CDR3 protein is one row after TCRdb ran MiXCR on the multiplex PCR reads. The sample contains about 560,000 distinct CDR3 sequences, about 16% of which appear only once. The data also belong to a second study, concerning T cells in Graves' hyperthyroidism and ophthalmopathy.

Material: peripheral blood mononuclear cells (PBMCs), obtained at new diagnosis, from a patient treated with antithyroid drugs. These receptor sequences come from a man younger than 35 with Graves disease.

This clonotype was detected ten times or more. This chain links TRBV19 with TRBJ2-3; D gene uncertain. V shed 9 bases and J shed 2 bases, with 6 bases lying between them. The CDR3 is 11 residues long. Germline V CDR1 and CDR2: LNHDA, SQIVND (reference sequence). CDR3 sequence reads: CASRITDTQYF. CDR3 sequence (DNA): TGTGCCAGCAGGATCACAGATACGCAGTATTTT.

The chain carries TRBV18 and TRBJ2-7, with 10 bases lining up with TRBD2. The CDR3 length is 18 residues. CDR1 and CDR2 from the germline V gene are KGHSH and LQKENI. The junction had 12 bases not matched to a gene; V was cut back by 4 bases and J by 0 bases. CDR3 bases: TGTGCCAGCTCACATATAGCGGGAGGCTCTAACCCCTCCTACGAGCAGTACTTC. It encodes CASSHIAGGSNPSYEQYF.

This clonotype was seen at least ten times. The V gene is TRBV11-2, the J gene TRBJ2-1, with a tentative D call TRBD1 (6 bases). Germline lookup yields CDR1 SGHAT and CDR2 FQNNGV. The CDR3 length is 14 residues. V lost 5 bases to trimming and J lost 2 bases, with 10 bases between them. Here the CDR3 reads CASSPDSPYNEQFF. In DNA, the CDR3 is TGTGCCAGCAGCCCGGACAGTCCCTACAATGAGCAGTTCTTC. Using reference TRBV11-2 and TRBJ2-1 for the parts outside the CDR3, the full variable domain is EAGVAQSPRYKIIEKRQSVAFWCNPISGHATLYWYQQILGQGPKLLIQFQNNGVVDDSQLPKDRFSAERLKGVDSTLKIQPAKLEDSAVYLCASSPDSPYNEQFFGPGTRLTVL.